Below, one TCR beta chain is given with its context. Its antigen is currently unknown. The CDR3 totals 17 residues. V lost 0 bases to trimming and J lost 5 bases, with 20 bases between them. The germline V gene has CDR1 SGDLS and CDR2 YYNGEE. The record originates from a study of response to subunit inactivated influenza vaccine. Overall study findings and caveats: Few additional T cells are recruited per seasonal influenza vaccination, authors suggested.

TCRdb used MiXCR to reprocess the RT-PCR reads, holding one entry per CDR3 protein. The sample contains fewer than 600,000 distinct CDR3 sequences, less than 7.5% of which appear only once. The chain joins TRBV9 to TRBJ1-2; D is possibly TRBD1 (6 bases). The sequence came from a man in his fifties or sixties who received an inactivated influenza vaccine. Sequencing used PBMCs from blood, obtained less than 30 months after vaccination. The CDR3 loop is CASSVDPGQRSGYGYTF. The CDR3 DNA reads as TGTGCCAGCAGCGTAGACCCCGGACAGAGATCAGGGTATGGCTACACCTTC.